This TCR beta chain was identified during a study of graft-versus-host responses after intestinal transplantation. The protocol was immunoSEQ multiplex PCR, while the TCRdb copy is restricted to in-frame clones and leaves out a portion. The repertoire has 17,000 or so clones, approximately 38% of them found once; the top ten carry roughly 3.6%. Co-plating was performed using around 200,000 CFSE-labeled responder cells and around 200,000 irradiated, violet-dye-labeled stimulator cells. In germline, CDR1 is SGHRS, CDR2 YFSETQ. Trimming left V 2 bases short and J 6 bases short, with 12 bases between. The CDR3 is 15 amino acids.

The TCR was taken from a human patient who received an intestinal transplant. The chain is built from TRBV5-1 and TRBJ2-6; D is undetermined. The source was alloreactive CD8+ T cells from a mixed lymphocyte reaction culture, collected before intestinal transplant. The subset: CFSE-low proliferating T cells sorted from roughly 6-day pre-transplant mixed lymphocyte reaction (GvH or HvG direction). The DNA of the CDR3 is TGCGCCAGCAGCTTTCCTCTCGTCGCGGCCAACGTCCTGACTTTC. Translated, it gives CASSFPLVAANVLTF. The full variable domain, rest sourced from reference TRBV5-1 and TRBJ2-6, is KAGVTQTPRYLIKTRGQQVTLSCSPISGHRSVSWYQQTPGQGLQFLFEYFSETQRNKGNFPGRFSGRQFSNSRSEMNVSTLELGDSALYLCASSFPLVAANVLTFGAGSRLTVL.